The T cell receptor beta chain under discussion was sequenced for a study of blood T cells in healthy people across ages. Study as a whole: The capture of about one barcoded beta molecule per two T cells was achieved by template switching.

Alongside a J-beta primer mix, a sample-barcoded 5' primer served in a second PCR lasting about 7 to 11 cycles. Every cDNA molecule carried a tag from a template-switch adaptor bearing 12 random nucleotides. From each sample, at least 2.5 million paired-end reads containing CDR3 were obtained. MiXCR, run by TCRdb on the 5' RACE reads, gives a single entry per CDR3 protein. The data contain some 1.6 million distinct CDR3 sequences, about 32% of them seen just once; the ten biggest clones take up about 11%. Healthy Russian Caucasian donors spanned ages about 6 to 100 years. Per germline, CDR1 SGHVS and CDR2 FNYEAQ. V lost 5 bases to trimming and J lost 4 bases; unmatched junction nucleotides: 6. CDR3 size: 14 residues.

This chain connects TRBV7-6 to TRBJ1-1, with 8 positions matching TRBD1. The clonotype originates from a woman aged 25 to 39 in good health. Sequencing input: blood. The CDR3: CASSGQGRGTEAFF. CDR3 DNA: TGTGCCAGCAGCGGACAGGGTCGCGGCACTGAAGCTTTCTTT.